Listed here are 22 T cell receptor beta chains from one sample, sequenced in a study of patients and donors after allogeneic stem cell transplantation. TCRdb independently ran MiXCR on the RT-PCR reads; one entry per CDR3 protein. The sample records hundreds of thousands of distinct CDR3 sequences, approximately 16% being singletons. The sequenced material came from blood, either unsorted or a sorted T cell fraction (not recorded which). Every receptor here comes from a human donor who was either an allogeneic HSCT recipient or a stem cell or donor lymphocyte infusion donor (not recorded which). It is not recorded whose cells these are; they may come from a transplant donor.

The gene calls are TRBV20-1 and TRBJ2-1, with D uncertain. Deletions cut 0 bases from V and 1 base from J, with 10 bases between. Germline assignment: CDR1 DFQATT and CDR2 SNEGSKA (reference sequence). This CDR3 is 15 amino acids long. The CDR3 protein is CSARELTSSYNEQFF. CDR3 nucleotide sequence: TGCAGTGCTAGAGAGCTAACCAGTTCCTACAATGAGCAGTTCTTC.

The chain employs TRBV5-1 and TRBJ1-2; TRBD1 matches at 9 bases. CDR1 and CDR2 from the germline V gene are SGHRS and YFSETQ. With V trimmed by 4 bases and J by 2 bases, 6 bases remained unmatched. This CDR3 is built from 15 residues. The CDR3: CASSPIGQGNYGYTF. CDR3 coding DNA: TGCGCCAGCAGCCCAATAGGACAGGGGAACTATGGCTACACCTTC.

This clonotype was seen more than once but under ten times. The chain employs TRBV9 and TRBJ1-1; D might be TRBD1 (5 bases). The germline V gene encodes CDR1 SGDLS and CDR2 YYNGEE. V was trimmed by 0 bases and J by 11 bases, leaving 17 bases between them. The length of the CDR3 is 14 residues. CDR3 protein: CASSVAGLGERAFF. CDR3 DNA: TGTGCCAGCAGCGTAGCAGGGTTGGGCGAAAGGGCTTTCTTT.

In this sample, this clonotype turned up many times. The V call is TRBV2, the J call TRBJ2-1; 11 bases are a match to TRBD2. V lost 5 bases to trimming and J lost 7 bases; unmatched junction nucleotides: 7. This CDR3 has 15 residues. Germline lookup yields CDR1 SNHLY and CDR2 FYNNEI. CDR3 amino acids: CASSLSGRARNEQFF. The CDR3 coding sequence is TGTGCCAGCAGTCTTAGCGGGAGGGCCCGGAATGAGCAGTTCTTC.

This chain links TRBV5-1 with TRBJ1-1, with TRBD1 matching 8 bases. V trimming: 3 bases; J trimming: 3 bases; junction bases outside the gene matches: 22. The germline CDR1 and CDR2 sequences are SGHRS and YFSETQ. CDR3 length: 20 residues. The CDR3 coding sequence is TGCGCCAGCAGCTCTTGGCCAATGCAGGACAGGGCTATATCGGACACTGAAGCTTTCTTT. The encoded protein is CASSSWPMQDRAISDTEAFF.

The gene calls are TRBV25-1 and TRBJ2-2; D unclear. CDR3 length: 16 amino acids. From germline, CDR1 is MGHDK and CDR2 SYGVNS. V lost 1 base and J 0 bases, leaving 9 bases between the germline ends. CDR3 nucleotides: TGTGCCAGCAGTGAATTGGGTGGGGCGAACACCGGGGAGCTGTTTTTT. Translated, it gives CASSELGGANTGELFF. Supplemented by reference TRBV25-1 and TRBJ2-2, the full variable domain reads EADIYQTPRYLVIGTGKKITLECSQTMGHDKMYWYQQDPGMELHLIHYSYGVNSTEKGDLSSESTVSRIRTEHFPLTLESARPSHTSQYLCASSELGGANTGELFFGEGSRLTVL.

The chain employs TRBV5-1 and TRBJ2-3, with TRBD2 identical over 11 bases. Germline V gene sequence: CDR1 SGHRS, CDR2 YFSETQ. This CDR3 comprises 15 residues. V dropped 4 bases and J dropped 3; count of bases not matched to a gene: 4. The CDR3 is CASSDSGGATDTQYF. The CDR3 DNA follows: TGCGCCAGCAGCGATAGCGGGGGGGCAACAGATACGCAGTATTTT.

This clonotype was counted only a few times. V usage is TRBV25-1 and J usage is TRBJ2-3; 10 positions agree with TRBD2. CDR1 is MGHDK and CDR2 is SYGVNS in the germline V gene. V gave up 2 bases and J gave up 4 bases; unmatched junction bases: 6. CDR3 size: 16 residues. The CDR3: CASSEVLAGAPDTQYF. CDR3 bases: TGTGCCAGCAGTGAAGTTCTAGCGGGGGCCCCAGATACGCAGTATTTT.

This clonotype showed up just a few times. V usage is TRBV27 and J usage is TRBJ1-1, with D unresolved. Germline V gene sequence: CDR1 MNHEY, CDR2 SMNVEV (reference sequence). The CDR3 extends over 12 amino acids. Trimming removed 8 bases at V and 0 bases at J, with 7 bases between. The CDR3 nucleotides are TGTGCCAGCCTATCCATGAACACTGAAGCTTTCTTT. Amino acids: CASLSMNTEAFF.

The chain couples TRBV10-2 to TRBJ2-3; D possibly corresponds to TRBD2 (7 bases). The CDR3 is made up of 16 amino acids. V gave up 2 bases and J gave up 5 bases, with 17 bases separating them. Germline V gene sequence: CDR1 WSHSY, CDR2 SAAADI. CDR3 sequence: CASSEERPRGGDTQYF. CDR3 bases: TGCGCCAGCAGTGAGGAGCGCCCGAGGGGGGGAGATACGCAGTATTTT.

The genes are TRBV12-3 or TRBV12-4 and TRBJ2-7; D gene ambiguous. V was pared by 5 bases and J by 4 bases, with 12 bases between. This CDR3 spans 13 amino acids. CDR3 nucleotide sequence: TGTGCCAGCAGTCCCTGGACCATTTACGAGCAGTACTTC. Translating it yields CASSPWTIYEQYF.

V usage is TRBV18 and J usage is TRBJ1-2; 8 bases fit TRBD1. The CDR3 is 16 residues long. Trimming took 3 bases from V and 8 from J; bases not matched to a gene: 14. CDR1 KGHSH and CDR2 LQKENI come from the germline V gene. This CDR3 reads CASSPLGQGSVWGYTF. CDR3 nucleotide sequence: TGTGCCAGCTCACCCCTTGGACAGGGCTCTGTTTGGGGCTACACCTTC.

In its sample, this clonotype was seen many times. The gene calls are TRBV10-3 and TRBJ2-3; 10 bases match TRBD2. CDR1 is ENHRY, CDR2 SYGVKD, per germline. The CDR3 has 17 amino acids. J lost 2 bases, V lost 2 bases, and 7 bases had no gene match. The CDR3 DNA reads TGTGCCATCAGTGAGCCGAGGACTAGCGGATACACAGATACGCAGTATTTT. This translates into CAISEPRTSGYTDTQYF.

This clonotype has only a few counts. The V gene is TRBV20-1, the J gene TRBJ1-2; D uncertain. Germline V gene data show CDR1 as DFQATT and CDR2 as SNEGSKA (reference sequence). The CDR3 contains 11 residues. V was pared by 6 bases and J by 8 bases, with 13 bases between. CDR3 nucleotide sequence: TGCAGTGCAGGAGGGTTAGAAGGCTACACCTTC. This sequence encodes CSAGGLEGYTF.

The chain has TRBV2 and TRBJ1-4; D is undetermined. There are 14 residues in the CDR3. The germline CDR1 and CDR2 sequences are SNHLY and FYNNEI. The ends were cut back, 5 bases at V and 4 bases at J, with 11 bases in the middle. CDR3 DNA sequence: TGTGCCAGCAGTTTCCCAGGACTTAATGAAAAACTGTTTTTT. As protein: CASSFPGLNEKLFF.

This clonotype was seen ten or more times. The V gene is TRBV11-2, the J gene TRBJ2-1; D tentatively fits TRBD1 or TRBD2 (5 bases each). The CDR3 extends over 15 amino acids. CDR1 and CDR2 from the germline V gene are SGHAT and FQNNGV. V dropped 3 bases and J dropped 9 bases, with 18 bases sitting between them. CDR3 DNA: TGTGCCAGCAGCTTGGGGGTCTTGTCTTCGGGTGAGCAGTTCTTC. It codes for CASSLGVLSSGEQFF. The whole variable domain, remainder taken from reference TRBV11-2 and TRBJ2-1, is EAGVAQSPRYKIIEKRQSVAFWCNPISGHATLYWYQQILGQGPKLLIQFQNNGVVDDSQLPKDRFSAERLKGVDSTLKIQPAKLEDSAVYLCASSLGVLSSGEQFFGPGTRLTVL.

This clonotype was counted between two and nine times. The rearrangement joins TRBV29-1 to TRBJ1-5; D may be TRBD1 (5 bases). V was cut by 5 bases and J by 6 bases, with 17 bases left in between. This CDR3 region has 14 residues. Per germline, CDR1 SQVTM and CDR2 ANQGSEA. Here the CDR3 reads CSVQSGKGAQPQHF. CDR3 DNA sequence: TGCAGCGTTCAGTCAGGGAAGGGAGCTCAGCCCCAGCATTTT.

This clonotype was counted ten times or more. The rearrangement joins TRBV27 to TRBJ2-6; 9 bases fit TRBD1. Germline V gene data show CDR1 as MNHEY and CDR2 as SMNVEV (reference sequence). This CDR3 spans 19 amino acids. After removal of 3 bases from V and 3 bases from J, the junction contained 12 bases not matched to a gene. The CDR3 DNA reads TGTGCCAGCAGTTTTTACACAGGGGGCGCGAAGCGTGGGGCCAACGTCCTGACTTTC. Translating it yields CASSFYTGGAKRGANVLTF.

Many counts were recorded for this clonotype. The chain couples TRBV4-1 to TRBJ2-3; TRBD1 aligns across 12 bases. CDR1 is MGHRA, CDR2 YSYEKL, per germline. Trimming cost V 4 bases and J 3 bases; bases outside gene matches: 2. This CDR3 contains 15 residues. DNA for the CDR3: TGCGCCAGCAGCCCGGGACAGGGGGCGACAGATACGCAGTATTTT. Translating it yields CASSPGQGATDTQYF.

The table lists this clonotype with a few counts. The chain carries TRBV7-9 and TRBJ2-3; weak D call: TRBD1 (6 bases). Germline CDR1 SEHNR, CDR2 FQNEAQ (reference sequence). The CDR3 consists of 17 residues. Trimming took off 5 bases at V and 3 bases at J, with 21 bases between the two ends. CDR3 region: CASSVLRDKSLTDTQYF. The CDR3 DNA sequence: TGTGCCAGCAGCGTCCTCCGGGACAAAAGTCTGACAGATACGCAGTATTTT.

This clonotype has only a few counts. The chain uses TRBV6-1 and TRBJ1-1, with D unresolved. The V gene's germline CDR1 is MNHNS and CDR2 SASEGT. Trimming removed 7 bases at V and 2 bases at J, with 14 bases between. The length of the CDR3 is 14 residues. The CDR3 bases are TGTGCCAGCATCTATACACCACAAAACACTGAAGCTTTCTTT. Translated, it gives CASIYTPQNTEAFF.

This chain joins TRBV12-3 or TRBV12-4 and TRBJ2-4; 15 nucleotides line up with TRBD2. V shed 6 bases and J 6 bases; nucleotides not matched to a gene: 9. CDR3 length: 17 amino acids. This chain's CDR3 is CASSPGTSGRIGNIQYF. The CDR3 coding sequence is TGTGCCAGCAGCCCCGGGACTAGCGGGAGGATAGGAAACATTCAGTACTTC.